The clone carrying this TCR beta chain appeared a few times. Its antigen is not identified. This entry is derived from a study of identical twins. Regarding the study as a whole: Models underestimated how often monozygotic twins shared out-of-frame TCR alpha. Researchers reported excess low generation probability among twin-shared out-of-frame alpha sequences. Analyses of zero insertions could be partly confounded by invariant MAIT and iNKT cells.

The ends were cut back, 5 bases at V and 7 bases at J, with 18 bases in the middle. Germline CDR1 reads SGHTA; CDR2 reads FQGNSA. The CDR3 loop spans 15 amino acids. TCRdb recomputed calls from the 5' RACE reads with MiXCR, one row per CDR3 protein. The data contain about 570,000 distinct CDR3 sequences, roughly 9.5% of them singletons. With no exceptions, donors were healthy Caucasians. The sample was also linked to a second study, of yellow fever vaccine responses in identical twins.

The origin of this receptor is a woman between 18 and 29 years old in good health. What was sequenced was PBMCs. The chain recombines TRBV7-2 with TRBJ1-5, with D possibly TRBD1 on 5 matching bases. CDR3 DNA sequence: TGTGCCAGCAGCATCCTGGGGGACGGGTACCAGCCCCAGCATTTT. It yields the protein CASSILGDGYQPQHF.